The T cell receptor (beta chain) described here comes from a study of blood T cells in healthy people across ages. A sample-barcoded 5' primer and a J-beta primer mix were used in a second PCR of about 7 to 12 cycles. MiXCR was run by TCRdb on the 5' RACE reads, yielding one entry per CDR3 protein. The sample holds some 930,000 distinct CDR3 sequences, 25% to 35% seen once. Germline values: CDR1 MDHEN, CDR2 SYDVKM. V lost 8 bases and J 0 bases, leaving 14 bases between the germline ends. The CDR3 is made up of 15 amino acids. The people who gave samples were healthy Caucasians from Russia, aged about 6 to 100. The same data also contributed to another study, on T cells of mothers and their children.

Material for sequencing was blood. This TCR was recovered from a woman in her forties in good health. This sequence joins TRBV28 and TRBJ1-3; D is unclear. The CDR3 region has the DNA TGTGCCAGCGGCTTTCGGAACCACTCTGGAAACACCATATATTTT. Translated: CASGFRNHSGNTIYF.